Sequencing of this TCR beta chain was carried out in a study of blood T cell repertoires in COVID-19 (dated by TCRdb to 2019 to 2021). About the full investigation: Samples from collaborators originated in the United States, Italy and Spain and spanned both the acute and convalescent phases of COVID-19. The prospective study material was composed of cDNA or gDNA derived from T cells, B-cell-depleted T cells, or PBMCs. Subjects who had been exposed to COVID-19, were actively infected with it, or had recovered from it provided the deeply sampled blood TCRbeta repertoires that made up the dataset. A freely available public database, intended as a resource for researchers studying the immune response to SARS-CoV-2, is where the repertoires were released. The samples were drawn from two sources: the first 160 participants of the ongoing ImmuneRACE study, and 1,000 to 1,500 subjects contributed by 6 global collaborators. Sample metadata almost always included a de-identified subject ID, COVID-19 status, age in years and sex. Where available, HLA class I and class II types were taken from metadata supplied by the sample provider and were not determined by assay-based typing. Findings and caveats that apply to the study as a whole: How much clinical and demographic metadata was included differed by source and by participant, and the metadata was provided uncurated.

TCRbeta CDR3 regions were amplified from genomic DNA by means of the immunoSEQ Assay, a bias-controlled multiplex PCR. The original methods were these. Within the assay, amplification of reference gene primers was used to estimate how many nucleated cells each sample contained. To quantify the absolute abundance of each unique TCRbeta CDR3 rearrangement, sequence reads were collapsed and filtered. For each sample, productive Simpson clonality was calculated by taking the square root of Simpson's diversity index across productive rearrangements. TCRdb took this table from immuneACCESS and kept in-frame rearrangements with V and J called. Such tables lack part of the clones; where checked against another copy, unresolved V genes explain under half of the gap, and the rest is unexplained. That table supplies the V and J calls and clone size; D and trimming were determined from the DNA. In this sample the table shows about 230,000 clones, 80% to 90% of which occur a single time. The top ten constitute 11% of the sample.

CDR1 and CDR2 are read off the germline V gene as KGHSH and LQKENI. From its cysteine to its phenylalanine, the CDR3 spans 15 amino acids. Only CDR3 DNA remains: 45 bases, in frame from the first base. Trimming takes 3 bases from V and 2 bases from J, and the germline ends sit 13 bases apart. In Seattle, one collaborating source enrolled patients while the infection was active and tracked those patients longitudinally over the course of disease. Whole blood was collected in K2EDTA tubes by collaborating institutions according to the institutions' own protocols. Collaborator samples were shipped for TCRbeta analysis as frozen whole blood, isolated PBMCs, or DNA extracted from either sample type. On this clone: Its binding antigen is unknown. No base quality values were provided; no much bigger clone lies one nucleotide off.

Recombination linked TRBV18 to TRBJ1-2; the D gene is perhaps TRBD1, on 6 matching bases. The source material was peripheral blood. The sequence was obtained from a man aged 45 to 65 with COVID-19, enrolled during active disease. The nucleotides read TGTGCCAGCTCACCGCGGGGGCTGGGGAACTATGGCTACACCTTC. Its protein product is CASSPRGLGNYGYTF.